Listed below are T cell receptor beta chains from one sample, sequenced in a study of cytomegalovirus exposure and HLA in healthy donors. Clones were read by immunoSEQ multiplex PCR, and TCRdb kept only the in-frame ones, dropping some. The table has approximately 140,000 clones, around three quarters seen once. The sequencing input was PBMCs. The receptors were gathered from a man aged 35 to 55 in good health and CMV-seropositive. Each CDR3 is given with its conserved first and last residue.

v_call	j_call	cdr3_aa
TRBV5-6	TRBJ1-1	CASSTIANTEAFF
TRBV11-3	TRBJ2-7	CASSVGTSGSEQYF
TRBV9	TRBJ2-3	CASSVDGIADTQYF
TRBV5-1	TRBJ1-2	CASSLSGNYGYTF
TRBV5-1	TRBJ2-7	CASSLAGQEISYEQYF
TRBV6-1	TRBJ2-7	CASSVGVNEQYF
TRBV19	TRBJ1-5	CASIAGDSNQPQHF
TRBV7-2	TRBJ2-7	CASSLRTSGGTSYEQYF
TRBV9	TRBJ1-3	CASSGRQGNTIYF
TRBV4-1	TRBJ2-7	CASSQLELLGSYEQYF
TRBV15	TRBJ2-5	CATSRDLAGGETQYF
TRBV6-5	TRBJ2-7	CASSYLTGTSGYEQYF
TRBV7-9	TRBJ1-2	CASSWLVTPLNYGYTF
TRBV5-1	TRBJ1-1	CASTPGWQGLKDTEAFF
TRBV2	TRBJ2-2	CATRQGRTGELFF
TRBV19	TRBJ1-2	CASSMSADRKWGGYTF
TRBV6-5	TRBJ1-2	CASSYGQGIYYGYTF
TRBV7-2	TRBJ2-3	CASSQLAKNTDTQYF
TRBV5-1	TRBJ1-1	CASSLAGMNTEAFF
TRBV5-4	.	CASSSDPGSYEQYF
TRBV7-3	TRBJ2-3	CASSRWGAEEDTQYF